Below, 16 T cell receptor beta chains from the same sample are listed, as sequenced in a study of blood T cell repertoires in COVID-19. Sequencing was performed with immunoSEQ multiplex PCR; in TCRdb, only in-frame clones are kept and a portion is missing. The sample comprises around 330,000 clones, around 91% of which are singletons, and over 8% rests with the top ten. The sequenced sample consisted of PBMCs or T cells enriched from blood (not recorded which). The receptors come from a woman aged 40 to 50 who had recovered from COVID-19.

The chain links TRBV4-3 to TRBJ1-2, with 10 bases identical to TRBD1. The CDR3 covers 13 residues. The V gene's germline CDR1 is LGHNA and CDR2 YSLEER. With V trimmed by 8 bases and J by 2 bases, 2 bases remained unmatched. CDR3 sequence (DNA): TGCGCCAGCGGGGGACAGGGGAACTATGGCTACACCTTC. Amino acids: CASGGQGNYGYTF.

J is TRBJ1-1 and V is TRBV4-3; a weak D match, TRBD1 (6 bases). There are 15 residues in the CDR3. CDR1 LGHNA and CDR2 YSLEER come from the germline V gene. Trimming removed 0 bases from V and 4 bases from J, with 12 bases in between. The CDR3 DNA reads as TGCGCCAGCAGCCAAGACCACCAGGGGTTCACTGAAGCTTTCTTT. The encoded protein is CASSQDHQGFTEAFF.

The chain couples TRBV29-1 to TRBJ2-2; 9 nucleotides align to TRBD1. V lost 7 bases, J lost 7 bases, and 16 bases stayed unmatched. Germline loops: CDR1 SQVTM, CDR2 ANQGSEA. CDR3 length: 16 amino acids. CDR3 amino acids: CSAEKQTGGTGGELFF. The CDR3 bases are TGCAGCGCCGAAAAACAGACAGGGGGAACGGGCGGGGAGCTGTTTTTT.

The chain combines TRBV19 with TRBJ2-7; TRBD2 matches 7 bases. The J segment lost 6 bases and the V segment lost 5 bases, leaving 7 bases of the junction unmatched. There are 13 residues in the CDR3. Per germline, CDR1 LNHDA and CDR2 SQIVND (reference sequence). The CDR3 region has the DNA TGTGCCAGTAGTGGACTAGGTTGGGGCGAGCAGTACTTC. Translation: CASSGLGWGEQYF.

The chain joins TRBV28 to TRBJ2-7; D is possibly TRBD2 (6 bases). There are 15 residues in the CDR3. Germline V lookup: CDR1 MDHEN, CDR2 SYDVKM. Trimming left V 2 bases short and J 2 bases short, with 13 bases between. The CDR3 sequence: CASSLAGSLTYEQYF. The CDR3 coding sequence is TGTGCCAGCAGTTTAGCGGGATCGTTGACCTACGAGCAGTACTTC.

The chain recombines TRBV3-1 (or the pseudogene TRBV3-2) with TRBJ2-5; 7 bases are a match to TRBD2. Germline V gene lookup returns CDR1 LGHDT and CDR2 YNNKEL (reference sequence). Trimming cost V 3 bases and J 0 bases; bases outside gene matches: 7. The CDR3 is made up of 16 amino acids. The CDR3 spells CASSQAGGSYQETQYF. Written as DNA, the CDR3 is TGTGCCAGCAGCCAGGCCGGGGGGTCGTACCAAGAGACCCAGTACTTC.

The J gene is TRBJ2-7, the V gene TRBV11-3; D is unresolved. Looked up from germline, CDR1 is SGHNT and CDR2 is YENEEA. Trimming took off 5 bases at V and 1 base at J, with 12 bases between the two ends. The CDR3 is 14 amino acids. The CDR3 sequence is CASSLLRESYEQYF. In DNA form, the CDR3 reads TGTGCCAGCAGCCTCCTAAGAGAGTCCTACGAGCAGTACTTC.

This clone came up once. The V call is TRBV27, the J call TRBJ2-5; D is possibly TRBD2 (6 bases). Trimming stripped 4 bases from V and 5 bases from J, with 14 bases between. Germline CDR1 reads MNHEY; CDR2 reads SMNVEV (reference sequence). The CDR3 length is 14 residues. CDR3 in amino acids: CASSSPGGRETQYF. The CDR3 nucleotides read TGTGCCAGCAGTTCTCCCGGGGGTCGGGAGACCCAGTACTTC.

The J gene is TRBJ2-5, the V gene TRBV10-3; 7 bases map to TRBD2. CDR1 and CDR2 from the germline V gene are ENHRY and SYGVKD. The CDR3 totals 15 residues. J gave up 0 bases and V 10 bases, and 11 bases lay outside the gene matches. CDR3 in DNA: TGTGCCACTGAGGCTGGGGACTACCACCAAGAGACCCAGTACTTC. Amino acid sequence: CATEAGDYHQETQYF.

J is TRBJ2-6 and V is TRBV9; unclear D gene. The CDR3 covers 13 residues. Germline V gene sequence: CDR1 SGDLS, CDR2 YYNGEE. Trimming removed 3 bases from V and 9 bases from J, with 10 bases in between. The CDR3 nucleotides read TGTGCCAGCAGCGGACCGGAGTACAACGTCCTGACTTTC. Amino acid sequence: CASSGPEYNVLTF.

The V call is TRBV4-1, the J call TRBJ1-5, with D possibly TRBD1 on 5 matching bases. Germline CDR1 MGHRA, CDR2 YSYEKL. Trimming cost V 4 bases and J 3 bases, with 22 bases left between them. CDR3 length: 18 amino acids. The CDR3 spells CASSLVLGGSLINQPQHF. CDR3 in DNA: TGCGCCAGCAGCCTAGTGCTTGGGGGGAGTCTAATCAATCAGCCCCAGCATTTT.

The J gene is TRBJ2-5, the V gene TRBV6-1; 8 bases are a match to TRBD1. The CDR3 is 15 amino acids. The V and J ends lost 3 bases and 4 bases, in that order; junction bases with no gene match: 7. Germline CDR1 and CDR2: MNHNS and SASEGT. The CDR3 sequence: CASSEGRGLGETQYF. CDR3 DNA: TGTGCCAGCAGTGAGGGCAGGGGGCTAGGAGAGACCCAGTACTTC.

V usage is TRBV19 and J usage is TRBJ1-1; D is possibly TRBD1 (5 bases). This CDR3 comprises 14 residues. Per germline, CDR1 LNHDA and CDR2 SQIVND (reference sequence). Between the trimmed V and J ends, which lost 5 bases and 7 bases, there was a span of 17 bases. CDR3: CASSFDRQRLEAFF. CDR3 DNA sequence: TGTGCCAGTAGTTTTGATCGACAGAGACTTGAAGCTTTCTTT.

This chain joins TRBV18 and TRBJ2-2; 10 nucleotides line up with TRBD2. There are 15 residues in the CDR3. V lost 6 bases and J lost 6; bases outside the gene matches: 7. Germline V gives CDR1 KGHSH, CDR2 LQKENI. The CDR3 nucleotides read TGTGCCAGCTCGGGGCTAGCGGGAGTGGCCGGGGAGCTGTTTTTT. Translated: CASSGLAGVAGELFF. Full variable domain (remainder filled in from reference TRBV18 and TRBJ2-2): NAGVMQNPRHLVRRRGQEARLRCSPMKGHSHVYWYRQLPEEGLKFMVYLQKENIIDESGMPKERFSAEFPKEGPSILRIQQVVRGDSAAYFCASSGLAGVAGELFFGEGSRLTVL.

This rearrangement joins TRBV18 to TRBJ1-2; TRBD1 matches at 10 bases. CDR3 length: 14 residues. V shed 6 bases, J shed 5 bases, and the junction held 6 bases outside the gene matches. Germline V gene sequence: CDR1 KGHSH, CDR2 LQKENI. The CDR3 DNA follows: TGTGCCAGCTCCCCGGGACAGGGGACGTATGGCTACACCTTC. As protein: CASSPGQGTYGYTF.

This rearrangement joins TRBV4-1 to TRBJ2-1, with a possible D match to TRBD2 (6 bases). V was trimmed by 1 base and J by 3 bases, leaving 10 bases between them. The germline V gene encodes CDR1 MGHRA and CDR2 YSYEKL. There are 15 residues in the CDR3. DNA of the CDR3: TGCGCCAGCAGCCAAGTGGGGGGAAACTACAATGAGCAGTTCTTC. Protein sequence: CASSQVGGNYNEQFF.